These 7 T cell receptor beta chains were sequenced from one sample in a study of blood T cell repertoires in COVID-19. Here immunoSEQ multiplex PCR was the method, and the copy in TCRdb shows in-frame clones only, minus some. The table lists 250,000 to 300,000 clones, around 80% of them singletons, with less than 5.5% in the top ten. Sequencing input: PBMCs or T cells enriched from blood (not recorded which). The receptors derive from a man aged 40-50 years who had been exposed to COVID-19.

This clone showed up just a few times. This chain joins TRBV4-2 and TRBJ2-6, with D possibly matching TRBD2 (5 bases). Looked up from germline, CDR1 is LGHNA and CDR2 is YNFKEQ. V shed 2 bases and J shed 2 bases, with 16 bases lying between them. The CDR3 spans 18 residues. The CDR3 nucleotides read TGTGCCAGCAGCCAACGGCTAGTGAGAGGGACTGGGGCCAACGTCCTGACTTTC. Translating it yields CASSQRLVRGTGANVLTF.

The gene calls are TRBV6-5 and TRBJ1-4; weak D call: TRBD1 (5 bases). CDR1 is MNHEY and CDR2 is SVGAGI in the germline V gene. The CDR3 runs to 11 residues. V was pared by 7 bases and J by 16 bases, with 16 bases between. The DNA of the CDR3 is TGTGCCAGCACTGTAGGGGTGTTAGGGTTTTTT. It codes for CASTVGVLGFF.

CDR3 amino acids: CASDDSYHGYTF. CDR3 DNA: TGTGCCAGCGACGACTCCTACCATGGCTACACCTTC. The chain uses TRBV25-1 and TRBJ1-2; D unresolved. The length of the CDR3 is 12 residues. V gave up 8 bases and J gave up 6 bases, with 13 bases separating them. Germline CDR1 is MGHDK and CDR2 is SYGVNS.

This clone was observed once. The V call is TRBV15, the J call TRBJ2-7, with 7 bases matching TRBD1. CDR1 is LNHNV and CDR2 is YYDKDF in the germline V gene (reference sequence). J lost 3 bases, V lost 5 bases, and 10 bases had no gene match. The CDR3 loop spans 15 amino acids. The CDR3 DNA sequence: TGTGCCACCAGCGGACCCCAGGGGACAGACTACGAGCAGTACTTC. Its protein product is CATSGPQGTDYEQYF.

This rearrangement joins TRBV25-1 to TRBJ1-2; 9 positions agree with TRBD1. CDR3 length: 15 residues. Germline values: CDR1 MGHDK, CDR2 SYGVNS. The ends lost 8 bases at V and 6 bases at J; junction bases unmatched: 13. The CDR3 DNA reads TGTGCCAGCCAGGGACAGGGTTGGAGGGGCGATGGCTACACCTTC. Its translation: CASQGQGWRGDGYTF.

This sequence joins TRBV3-1 (or the pseudogene TRBV3-2) and TRBJ1-6, with D uncertain. The V gene lost 6 bases and the J gene lost 8 bases, with 8 bases spanning the gap. The length of the CDR3 is 12 residues. Germline V CDR1 and CDR2: LGHDT, YNNKEL (reference sequence). CDR3 in amino acids: CASRAGDSPLHF. DNA of the CDR3: TGTGCCAGCAGGGCAGGTGATTCACCCCTCCACTTT.

The chain links TRBV5-6 to TRBJ2-2, with 15 bases identical to TRBD2. Germline CDR1 and CDR2: SGHDT and YYEEEE. This CDR3 has 17 residues. After removal of 0 bases from V and 4 bases from J, the junction contained 1 base not matched to a gene. In nucleotides, the CDR3 is TGTGCCAGCAGCTTGGGGGGACTAGCGGGAGGCACCGGGGAGCTGTTTTTT. Translation: CASSLGGLAGGTGELFF.